Listed here are 10 T cell receptor beta chains from one sample, sequenced in a study of blood T cell repertoires in COVID-19. Sequenced by immunoSEQ multiplex PCR; TCRdb stores in-frame clones only, minus some. The sample consists of roughly 220,000 clones, around 80% of them appearing once. The source material was PBMCs or T cells enriched from blood (not recorded which). These receptors originate from a man in his forties who had recovered from COVID-19.

This chain links TRBV30 with TRBJ1-2; tentatively, D is TRBD1 (5 bases). Germline V lookup: CDR1 GTSNPN, CDR2 SVGIG (reference sequence). V was cut by 3 bases and J by 2 bases, with 7 bases left in between. The CDR3 spans 12 residues. The DNA for the CDR3 is TGTGCCTGGAGGACAGTAAACTATGGCTACACCTTC. Translation: CAWRTVNYGYTF.

The V gene is TRBV11-2, the J gene TRBJ2-2; possibly TRBD2 for D (5 bases). The CDR3 is 17 residues long. Between the trimmed V and J ends, which lost 6 bases and 4 bases, there was a span of 21 bases. The germline CDR1 and CDR2 sequences are SGHAT and FQNNGV. The CDR3 DNA follows: TGTGCCAGCAGTTTTGTCGAGGGAGTTGATGGCACCGGGGAGCTGTTTTTT. Encoded protein: CASSFVEGVDGTGELFF.

The chain links TRBV5-1 to TRBJ1-2, with D hard to call. The length of the CDR3 is 14 residues. V dropped 0 bases and J dropped 8 bases, with 14 bases sitting between them. Germline V lookup: CDR1 SGHRS, CDR2 YFSETQ. The CDR3 spells CASSLEVRGTGYTF. The CDR3, as DNA: TGCGCCAGCAGCTTGGAGGTCCGGGGAACAGGCTACACCTTC.

V is TRBV7-2 and J is TRBJ2-1; 8 bases line up with TRBD2. With 1 base clipped from V and 2 bases from J, the junction kept 4 bases outside the gene matches. The germline gives CDR1 SGHTA, CDR2 FQGNSA. This CDR3 region has 16 residues. CDR3 region: CASSLGGGRTYNEQFF. The CDR3 DNA reads TGTGCCAGCAGCTTAGGGGGCGGGAGGACCTACAATGAGCAGTTCTTC.

This clone appeared a few times. CDR3 residues: CASSHLTGGLRGYTF. The CDR3 region has the DNA TGCGCCAGCAGCCATCTTACAGGGGGTCTACGGGGCTACACCTTC. The chain recombines TRBV4-3 with TRBJ1-2; 8 nucleotides align to TRBD1. Per the germline V gene, CDR1 is LGHNA and CDR2 is YSLEER. The CDR3 consists of 15 residues. V dropped 3 bases and J dropped 8; count of bases not matched to a gene: 11.

V is TRBV7-6 and J is TRBJ2-7; TRBD1 aligns across 11 bases. V dropped 5 bases and J dropped 1; count of bases not matched to a gene: 7. Germline V gene data show CDR1 as SGHVS and CDR2 as FNYEAQ. The CDR3 runs to 16 residues. CDR3 amino acids: CASSPWTGGASYEQYF. The CDR3 coding sequence is TGTGCCAGCAGCCCCTGGACAGGGGGCGCATCCTACGAGCAGTACTTC.

As DNA, the CDR3 is TGTGCCAGCACTCCCGCCCGGACAGGGGTCGGTGAGCAGTTCTTC. Its protein product is CASTPARTGVGEQFF. The chain joins TRBV6-5 to TRBJ2-1; 9 bases agree with TRBD1. Losses at the gene ends were 7 bases for V and 9 bases for J; bases not matched to a gene: 13. Germline V gives CDR1 MNHEY, CDR2 SVGAGI. The length of the CDR3 is 15 residues.

The rearrangement links TRBV11-2 to TRBJ2-1; D is ambiguous. The CDR3 is made up of 14 amino acids. CDR1 and CDR2 (germline): SGHAT, FQNNGV. Trimming cost V 5 bases and J 2 bases, with 10 bases left between them. The DNA for the CDR3 is TGTGCCAGCAGCCCCACGAGGACCTACAATGAGCAGTTCTTC. Encoded protein: CASSPTRTYNEQFF.

V usage is TRBV9 and J usage is TRBJ1-2, with unresolved D. Between the trimmed V and J ends, which lost 0 bases and 7 bases, there was a span of 13 bases. This CDR3 has 14 residues. Germline CDR1 is SGDLS and CDR2 is YYNGEE. CDR3 protein: CASSVGRGIGGYTF. The DNA of the CDR3 is TGTGCCAGCAGCGTAGGTCGGGGTATAGGTGGCTACACCTTC.

This clone has a single count. The chain links TRBV5-1 to TRBJ2-7, with 9 positions matching TRBD2. The V gene end was trimmed by 0 bases and the J gene end by 4 bases; junction bases not matched to a gene: 5. From germline, CDR1 is SGHRS and CDR2 YFSETQ. The CDR3 runs 15 residues. CDR3 region: CASSLAAGGPYEQYF. CDR3 in DNA: TGCGCCAGCAGCTTGGCGGCGGGAGGGCCATACGAGCAGTACTTC.